What follows are 20 T cell receptor beta chains derived from one specimen sequenced in a study of T cells in Graves' hyperthyroidism and ophthalmopathy (dated by TCRdb to between 2018 and 2021). Receptor libraries were prepared by multiplex PCR. Sequencing relied on an Illumina HiSeq 2000. The TCR beta CDR3 regions were amplified from the RNA transcripts. A first-round RT-PCR of the TCR CDR3 used the HTBI primer set with the Qiagen OneStep RT-PCR kit. TCRdb reprocessing: public reads trimmed at Q25 with fastp, clones called with MiXCR, in-frame beta chains kept. One record per CDR3 amino acid sequence lists the most common genes and DNA. Within this sample are more than 300,000 distinct CDR3 sequences, with approximately 18% of them counted one time only. Of the sample, 34% is held by the ten largest clones. The sample taken for sequencing was blood. These receptors originate from a young woman with Graves' hyperthyroidism that later progressed to Graves' ophthalmopathy.

There are a few counts of this clonotype. This chain joins TRBV19 and TRBJ1-1; a weak D match, TRBD1 (6 bases). The CDR3 is made up of 14 amino acids. Germline values: CDR1 LNHDA, CDR2 SQIVND (reference sequence). V was shortened by 2 bases and J by 4 bases, with 11 bases between the two germline ends. CDR3 residues: CASSILGQSTEAFF. The CDR3 nucleotides read TGTGCCAGTAGTATACTTGGACAGAGCACTGAAGCTTTCTTT.

This clonotype was seen repeatedly, ten times or more. This sequence joins TRBV6-1 and TRBJ1-6; 8 bases line up with TRBD1. Per the germline V gene, CDR1 is MNHNS and CDR2 is SASEGT. V lost 4 bases, J lost 9 bases, and 5 bases stayed unmatched. The CDR3 is 14 residues long. The DNA for the CDR3 is TGTGCCAGCAGTGTGGACAGGGTGACTTCACCCCTCCACTTT. This sequence encodes CASSVDRVTSPLHF.

Regarding this clonotype: Since a much larger clone is just one base distant, this may be a read error. This chain joins TRBV28 and TRBJ2-7; TRBD1 agrees at 7 bases. Germline-derived CDR1 and CDR2 are MDHEN and SYDVKM. With V trimmed by 4 bases and J by 6 bases, 9 bases remained unmatched. The CDR3 spans 14 residues. The CDR3 nucleotides are TGTGCCAGCAGTTCCTGGGACAGTGGCCGCGAGCAGTACTTC. Protein: CASSSWDSGREQYF.

Many counts were recorded for this clonotype. J is TRBJ1-2 and V is TRBV7-2; TRBD1 aligns across 8 bases. CDR3 length: 14 amino acids. V gave up 5 bases and J gave up 4 bases; unmatched junction bases: 6. Germline assignment: CDR1 SGHTA and CDR2 FQGNSA. The CDR3 spells CASSLTGETYGYTF. In DNA form, the CDR3 reads TGTGCCAGCAGCCTGACAGGGGAGACCTATGGCTACACCTTC.

This clonotype was recorded a few times. V gene TRBV10-3 combines with J gene TRBJ1-2, with a tentative D call TRBD1 (5 bases). The CDR3 has 13 residues. Trimming shortened V by 6 bases and J by 5 bases, and 13 bases separated the two germline ends. Germline V CDR1 and CDR2: ENHRY, SYGVKD. In DNA form, the CDR3 reads TGTGCCATCAGCTTGAATTGGGGGTATGGCTACACCTTC. It translates to CAISLNWGYGYTF.

This clonotype has at least ten counts. The V call is TRBV5-1, the J call TRBJ2-1; perhaps TRBD1 as D (7 bases). V was cut by 4 bases and J by 8 bases, with 16 bases left in between. The CDR3 length is 14 residues. CDR1 is SGHRS, CDR2 YFSETQ, per germline. CDR3: CASSPRTGEDEQFF. The CDR3 bases are TGCGCCAGCAGCCCCAGAACAGGGGAGGATGAGCAGTTCTTC.

At least ten counts were recorded for this clonotype. The chain is built from TRBV24-1 and TRBJ2-1; D gene uncertain. CDR1 is KGHDR, CDR2 SFDVKD, per germline. The CDR3 totals 14 residues. The V and J ends lost 4 bases and 5 bases respectively, with 11 bases between them. The CDR3 DNA follows: TGTGCCACCAGTGAAGGGCCGCCTCACAATGAGCAGTTCTTC. Translation gives CATSEGPPHNEQFF.

There are many counts of this clonotype. This chain joins TRBV28 and TRBJ2-1; 8 bases line up with TRBD1. This CDR3 is built from 15 residues. Germline lookup yields CDR1 MDHEN and CDR2 SYDVKM. V lost 4 bases, J lost 5 bases, and 7 bases stayed unmatched. The CDR3 loop is CASSWGGQGNNEQFF. The CDR3 nucleotides read TGTGCCAGCAGTTGGGGAGGACAGGGCAACAATGAGCAGTTCTTC. Based on the CDR3 plus reference TRBV28 and TRBJ2-1, the full variable domain is DVKVTQSSRYLVKRTGEKVFLECVQDMDHENMFWYRQDPGLGLRLIYFSYDVKMKEKGDIPEGYSVSREKKERFSLILESASTNQTSMYLCASSWGGQGNNEQFFGPGTRLTVL.

The gene calls are TRBV4-1 and TRBJ2-1, with D tentatively TRBD2 (6 bases). CDR1 and CDR2 (germline): MGHRA, YSYEKL. With 2 bases removed from V and 12 bases from J, the gap between germline ends came to 17 bases. The CDR3 totals 14 residues. CDR3 residues: CASSQTVDSGGQFF. DNA for the CDR3: TGCGCCAGCAGCCAAACCGTAGATAGCGGCGGGCAGTTCTTC.

This clonotype was counted at least ten times. The chain recombines TRBV7-8 with TRBJ2-5, with D possibly matching TRBD1 (6 bases). Trimming took off 6 bases at V and 6 bases at J, with 20 bases between the two ends. The V gene's germline CDR1 is SGHVS and CDR2 FQNEAQ. This CDR3 contains 15 residues. The CDR3 spells CASRSDRPRTQTQYF. The CDR3 bases are TGTGCCAGCAGGTCCGACAGGCCTAGGACACAGACCCAGTACTTC. The whole variable domain, remainder taken from reference TRBV7-8 and TRBJ2-5, is GAGVSQSPRYKVAKRGQDVALRCDPISGHVSLFWYQQALGQGPEFLTYFQNEAQLDKSGLPSDRFFAERPEGSVSTLKIQRTQQEDSAVYLCASRSDRPRTQTQYFGPGTRLLVL.

The rearrangement links TRBV7-9 to TRBJ2-1; 14 bases align to TRBD2. This CDR3 has 16 amino acids. Germline V gene sequence: CDR1 SEHNR, CDR2 FQNEAQ (reference sequence). Unmatched junction bases numbered 7, after V lost 5 bases and J lost 7 bases. The CDR3 region has the DNA TGTGCCAGCAGCCTCGGGACTAGCGGGAGCCAGAATGAGCAGTTCTTC. Translating it yields CASSLGTSGSQNEQFF.

This clonotype has ten or more counts. J is TRBJ2-5 and V is TRBV2; D ambiguous. Per germline, CDR1 SNHLY and CDR2 FYNNEI. With 8 bases removed from V and 4 bases from J, the gap between germline ends came to 17 bases. There are 14 residues in the CDR3. CDR3 coding DNA: TGTGCCAGCGGCTATCTGTCAGGACGAGAGACCCAGTACTTC. It codes for CASGYLSGRETQYF.

This clonotype has a count of ten or more. The gene calls are TRBV5-1 and TRBJ2-5; D possibly corresponds to TRBD2 (5 bases). Germline CDR1 SGHRS, CDR2 YFSETQ. Trimming shortened V by 0 bases and J by 1 base, and 10 bases separated the two germline ends. This CDR3 spans 15 amino acids. The CDR3 here is CASSLGDYSQETQYF. Here the CDR3 DNA reads TGCGCCAGCAGCTTGGGTGACTACTCCCAAGAGACCCAGTACTTC.

This clonotype was seen a few times. The chain couples TRBV20-1 to TRBJ2-5; either TRBD1 or TRBD2 may fit D (5 bases each). The CDR3 consists of 14 residues. Germline CDR1 is DFQATT and CDR2 is SNEGSKA (reference sequence). V lost 0 bases and J lost 7, with 15 bases in between. The CDR3 spells CSARDGRGAATQYF. Written as DNA, the CDR3 is TGCAGTGCTAGAGATGGGCGAGGGGCCGCGACCCAGTACTTC.

The chain uses TRBV7-9 and TRBJ1-2, with unresolved D. The ends were cut back, 1 base at V and 4 bases at J, with 13 bases in the middle. Per germline, CDR1 SEHNR and CDR2 FQNEAQ (reference sequence). This CDR3 is built from 15 residues. Here the CDR3 reads CASSLVSGKFYGYTF. The CDR3, as DNA: TGTGCCAGCAGCTTAGTCTCGGGAAAATTCTATGGCTACACCTTC.

The sample holds many counts of this clonotype. The chain carries TRBV11-2 and TRBJ1-2; D remains ambiguous. Germline CDR1 reads SGHAT; CDR2 reads FQNNGV. The CDR3 runs to 19 residues. V shed 1 base and J shed 9 bases, with 30 bases lying between them. The CDR3 is CASSLALDRTSDKRMRYTF. In DNA, the CDR3 is TGTGCCAGCAGCTTAGCCTTGGACCGTACATCGGATAAGAGGATGCGCTACACCTTC.

This clonotype was seen many times. V is TRBV28 and J is TRBJ2-5; D is ambiguous. Germline CDR1 MDHEN, CDR2 SYDVKM. Trimming removed 5 bases at V and 8 bases at J, with 12 bases between. The CDR3 consists of 12 residues. The CDR3 sequence is CASSPDLGTQYF. In DNA form, the CDR3 reads TGTGCCAGCAGTCCTGACCTTGGCACCCAGTACTTC.

This clonotype appeared many times. V and J are TRBV6-1 and TRBJ2-7, with 10 bases fitting TRBD1. The CDR3 spans 18 residues. The junction had 14 bases not matched to a gene; V was cut back by 5 bases and J by 1 base. Germline V gives CDR1 MNHNS, CDR2 SASEGT. The CDR3 sequence: CASSHQFLGQGGSYEQYF. The CDR3 DNA reads as TGTGCCAGCAGTCACCAGTTTCTAGGACAGGGGGGATCCTACGAGCAGTACTTC.

In its sample, this clonotype was seen a few times. V and J are TRBV6-6 and TRBJ2-1; D perhaps matches TRBD1 (5 bases). The CDR3 runs 15 residues. Per the germline V gene, CDR1 is MNHNY and CDR2 is SVGAGI (reference sequence). Trimming took 2 bases from V and 5 from J, leaving 13 bases between them. CDR3 amino acids: CASSYGWGKHNEQFF. CDR3 sequence (DNA): TGTGCCAGCAGTTACGGTTGGGGCAAACACAATGAGCAGTTCTTC.

The table lists this clonotype with a few counts. This chain links TRBV19 with TRBJ2-6; D might be TRBD1 (5 bases). Trimming pared 4 bases from V and 3 bases from J, leaving 19 bases between. CDR3 length equals 18 residues. The germline CDR1 and CDR2 sequences are LNHDA and SQIVND (reference sequence). CDR3 amino acids: CASSRLYQGQSGANVLTF. Written as DNA, the CDR3 is TGTGCCAGTAGTAGACTGTACCAGGGTCAAAGTGGGGCCAACGTCCTGACTTTC.